This T cell receptor (beta chain) was found in a study of blood T cell repertoires in COVID-19. Cohort assignment relied on participant-reported clinical history. The study recruited exposed participants who had met a COVID-19 case within 2 weeks before entry. The CDR3 runs 18 residues. Germline V gene lookup returns CDR1 MNHNS and CDR2 SASEGT. V was clipped by 2 bases and J by 2 bases; unmatched bases: 13. The repertoire was sequenced with immunoSEQ multiplex PCR; TCRdb's copy has only in-frame clones and lacks some. The sample has 200,000 to 250,000 clones, about 87% seen once. The sequencing input was PBMCs or T cells enriched from blood (not recorded which). The chain couples TRBV6-1 to TRBJ1-1; 8 nucleotides match TRBD1. The TCR sequence derives from a man between 50 and 59 years old who had been exposed to COVID-19. As DNA, the CDR3 is TGTGCCAGCAGTGAAACCCCCCTGGACAGGGACTACAACACTGAAGCTTTCTTT. Protein: CASSETPLDRDYNTEAFF.